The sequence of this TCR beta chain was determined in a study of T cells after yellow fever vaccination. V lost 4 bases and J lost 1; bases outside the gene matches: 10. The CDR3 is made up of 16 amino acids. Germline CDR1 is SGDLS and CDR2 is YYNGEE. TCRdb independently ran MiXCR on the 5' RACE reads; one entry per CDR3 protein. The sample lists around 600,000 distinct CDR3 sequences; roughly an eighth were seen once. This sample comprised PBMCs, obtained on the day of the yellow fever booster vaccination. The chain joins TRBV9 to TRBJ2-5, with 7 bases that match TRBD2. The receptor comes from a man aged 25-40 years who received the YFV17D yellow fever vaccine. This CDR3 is CASSILTSGGQETQYF. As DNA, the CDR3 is TGTGCCAGCAGCATTCTGACGTCGGGGGGCCAAGAGACCCAGTACTTC.